This TCR beta chain stems from a study of T cells in Graves' hyperthyroidism and ophthalmopathy. TCR beta CDR3 region amplification was performed from RNA transcripts. HTBI primers were employed in a first-round RT-PCR of the TCR CDR3. TCRdb analysed the multiplex PCR reads with MiXCR anew, one entry per CDR3 protein. The sample has about 100,000 distinct CDR3 sequences, about a sixth seen once; the top ten hold about 40%. This clonotype was recorded at least ten times. No ophthalmopathy progression within 18 months constituted stable Graves' hyperthyroidism. The source is a woman in her forties or fifties with Graves' hyperthyroidism. Sequencing was performed on blood.

Written as DNA, the CDR3 is TGCGCCAGCAGCTTGGAGCCAGGCACAGATACGCAGTATTTT. It translates to CASSLEPGTDTQYF. The chain has TRBV5-1 and TRBJ2-3; no reliable D call. Germline lookup yields CDR1 SGHRS and CDR2 YFSETQ. Trimming removed 0 bases from V and 1 base from J, with 6 bases in between. This CDR3 spans 14 amino acids. Filled out from reference TRBV5-1 and TRBJ2-3, the complete variable domain reads KAGVTQTPRYLIKTRGQQVTLSCSPISGHRSVSWYQQTPGQGLQFLFEYFSETQRNKGNFPGRFSGRQFSNSRSEMNVSTLELGDSALYLCASSLEPGTDTQYFGPGTRLTVL.